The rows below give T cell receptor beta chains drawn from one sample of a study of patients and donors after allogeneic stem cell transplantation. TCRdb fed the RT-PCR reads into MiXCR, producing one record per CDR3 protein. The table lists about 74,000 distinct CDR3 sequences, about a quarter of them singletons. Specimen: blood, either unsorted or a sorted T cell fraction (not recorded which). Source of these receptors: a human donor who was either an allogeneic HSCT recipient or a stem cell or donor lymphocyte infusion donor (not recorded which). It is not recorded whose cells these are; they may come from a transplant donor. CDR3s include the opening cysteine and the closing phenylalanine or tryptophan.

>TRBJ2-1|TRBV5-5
CASSLGGGDEQFF
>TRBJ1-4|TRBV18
CASSRERGSEKLFF
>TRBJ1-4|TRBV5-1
CASSSRGATNEKLFF
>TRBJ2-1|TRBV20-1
CSALGQGDYNEQFF
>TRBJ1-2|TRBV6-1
CASSEPSFEYGYTF
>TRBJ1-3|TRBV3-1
CASSPGHPLYSGNTIYF
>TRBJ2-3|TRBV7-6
CASSLYSGGTDTQYF
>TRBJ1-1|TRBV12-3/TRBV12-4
CASSFSWGVAFF
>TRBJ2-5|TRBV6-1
CASSEMLGGGYLPETQYF
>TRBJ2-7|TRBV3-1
CASSPTGTYEQYF
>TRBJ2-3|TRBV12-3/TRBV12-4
CASRPLRGQGIGTDTQYF
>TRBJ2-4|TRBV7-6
CASSQGSVNIQYF
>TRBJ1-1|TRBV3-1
CASSQATGTSFWNTEAFF
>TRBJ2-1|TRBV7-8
CASKGRDRGKSSYNEQFF
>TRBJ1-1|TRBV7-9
CASTQLNTEAFF
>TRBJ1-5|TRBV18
CASSPGSDQPQHF
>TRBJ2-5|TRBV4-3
CASSLAGGGIETQYF
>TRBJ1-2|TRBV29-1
CSVETGAGDYGYTF
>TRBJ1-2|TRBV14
CASSQDFGSYGYTF
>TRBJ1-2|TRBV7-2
CASSLGRGPNYGYTF
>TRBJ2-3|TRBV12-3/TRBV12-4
CASSWGGIDTQYF
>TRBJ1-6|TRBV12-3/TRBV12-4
CASRRTGNSPLHF
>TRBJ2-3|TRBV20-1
CSATGQGVSTDTQYF
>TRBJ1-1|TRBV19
CASRYPLTPEAFF
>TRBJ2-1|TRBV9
CASSLRGVLYNEQFF
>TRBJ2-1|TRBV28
CASSSDERGTYNEQFF
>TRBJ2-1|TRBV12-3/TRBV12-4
CASIWGRAYNEQFF
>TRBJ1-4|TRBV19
CASSIRGQEYGKLFF
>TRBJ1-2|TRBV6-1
CASRRTGGSYGYTF
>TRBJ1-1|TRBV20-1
CSARDGDRSEAFF
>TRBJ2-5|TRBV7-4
CASSLVTGNQETQYF
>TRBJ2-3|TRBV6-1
CASSERGLGAGYTDTQYF
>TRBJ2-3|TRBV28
CASTFWADTDTQYF
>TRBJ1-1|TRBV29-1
CSVDAGTGGSRGTEAFF
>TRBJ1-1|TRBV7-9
CASSQSGGANTEAFF
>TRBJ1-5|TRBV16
CASSQSGGTDQPQHF
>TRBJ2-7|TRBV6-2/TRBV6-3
CASSYSFYEQYF
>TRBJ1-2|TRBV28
CASSFPGTYGYTF
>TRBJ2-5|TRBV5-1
CASSTGETQYF
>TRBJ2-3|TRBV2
CASRDSGGAGDTRYF
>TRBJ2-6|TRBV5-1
CASSLLLGSGANVLTF
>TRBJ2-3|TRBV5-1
CASSFPAGATDTQYF
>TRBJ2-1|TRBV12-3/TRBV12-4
CASRVRSYNEQFF
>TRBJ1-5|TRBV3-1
CASSQDYSNQPQHF
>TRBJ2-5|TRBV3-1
CASSQVVETQYF
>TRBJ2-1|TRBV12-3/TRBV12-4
CASSLILAKSYNEQFF
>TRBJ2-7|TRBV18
CASSPQGSGYEQYF
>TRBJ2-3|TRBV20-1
CSASLTKNLWGTDTQYF
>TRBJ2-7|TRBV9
CASSVREGYEQYF
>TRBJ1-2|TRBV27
CASSSLDLGDNYGYTF
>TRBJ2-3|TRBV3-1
CASSPYGGSADTQYF
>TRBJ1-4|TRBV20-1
CSARDVGEKLFF